Shown below are 14 T cell receptor beta chains from a single sample sequenced in a study of blood T cell repertoires in COVID-19. Profiled with immunoSEQ multiplex PCR; TCRdb holds only in-frame clones, not every one. This table has under 80,000 clones, 88% appearing once. Sequencing was carried out using peripheral blood. Every receptor here comes from a human donor in a cohort sampled during active COVID-19.

This chain uses TRBV3-1 (or the pseudogene TRBV3-2) with TRBJ2-3, with D hard to call. Germline CDR1 and CDR2: LGHDT and YNNKEL (reference sequence). V was shortened by 1 base and J by 1 base, with 9 bases between the two germline ends. The CDR3 has 15 residues. CDR3 in amino acids: CASSQVHSGTDTQYF. CDR3 coding DNA: TGTGCCAGCAGCCAAGTGCACTCTGGCACAGATACGCAGTATTTT.

V usage is TRBV7-9 and J usage is TRBJ2-6; D possibly corresponds to TRBD1 (6 bases). The germline V gene encodes CDR1 SEHNR and CDR2 FQNEAQ (reference sequence). The CDR3 length is 16 residues. Trimming cost V 2 bases and J 0 bases, with 8 bases left between them. The CDR3 DNA reads TGTGCCAGCAGCTTAACAGGGAACTCTGGGGCCAACGTCCTGACTTTC. This gives the protein CASSLTGNSGANVLTF.

The CDR3: CASSMADYLLYNEQFF. CDR3 in DNA: TGTGCCAGTAGTATGGCGGACTATCTCTTATACAATGAGCAGTTCTTC. The chain couples TRBV19 to TRBJ2-1; a possible D gene is TRBD2 (6 bases). There are 16 residues in the CDR3. The V end lost 3 bases, the J end lost 4 bases, and 16 bases lay between the germline ends. Germline-derived CDR1 and CDR2 are LNHDA and SQIVND (reference sequence).

J is TRBJ2-2 and V is TRBV11-3, with 10 bases matching TRBD2. The germline V gene has CDR1 SGHNT and CDR2 YENEEA. The CDR3 consists of 17 residues. Germline trimming cut 5 bases from V and 6 bases from J; bases unmatched to any gene: 12. The chain's CDR3 is CASSPRAGTSDPGELFF. The CDR3 nucleotides read TGTGCCAGCAGCCCTAGAGCGGGGACTAGCGATCCCGGGGAGCTGTTTTTT. Combining the CDR3 with reference TRBV11-3 and TRBJ2-2 gives the whole variable domain EAGVVQSPRYKIIEKKQPVAFWCNPISGHNTLYWYLQNLGQGPELLIRYENEEAVDDSQLPKDRFSAERLKGVDSTLKIQPAELGDSAVYLCASSPRAGTSDPGELFFGEGSRLTVL.

The rearrangement joins TRBV5-4 to TRBJ2-2; TRBD2 matches at 11 bases. The CDR3 totals 17 residues. Trimming took 2 bases from V and 5 from J; bases not matched to a gene: 8. Germline V gives CDR1 SGHNT, CDR2 YYREEE (reference sequence). Written as DNA, the CDR3 is TGTGCCAGCAGCTTACTAGCGGGAGCCGGTGGAACCGGGGAGCTGTTTTTT. It specifies CASSLLAGAGGTGELFF.

V usage is TRBV3-1 (or the pseudogene TRBV3-2) and J usage is TRBJ2-1; 15 bases match TRBD2. The germline V gene encodes CDR1 LGHDT and CDR2 YNNKEL (reference sequence). This CDR3 is built from 20 residues. With V trimmed by 3 bases and J by 0 bases, 9 bases remained unmatched. In DNA form, the CDR3 reads TGTGCCAGCAGCCACGACTTACCGGGACTAGCGGGGGGCTCCTACAATGAGCAGTTCTTC. Translated: CASSHDLPGLAGGSYNEQFF.

The CDR3 reads CASSVESFGANVLTF. For the CDR3, the DNA is TGTGCCAGCAGCGTAGAGAGTTTTGGGGCCAACGTCCTGACTTTC. This chain joins TRBV9 and TRBJ2-6; D unclear. The V end lost 0 bases, the J end lost 3 bases, and 7 bases lay between the germline ends. CDR1 SGDLS and CDR2 YYNGEE come from the germline V gene. This CDR3 is 15 amino acids long. Full variable domain (remainder filled in from reference TRBV9 and TRBJ2-6): DSGVTQTPKHLITATGQRVTLRCSPRSGDLSVYWYQQSLDQGLQFLIQYYNGEERAKGNILERFSAQQFPDLHSELNLSSLELGDSALYFCASSVESFGANVLTFGAGSRLTVL.

The chain carries TRBV5-1 and TRBJ2-7; maybe TRBD2 (5 bases). The CDR3 contains 20 residues. Per the germline V gene, CDR1 is SGHRS and CDR2 is YFSETQ. The V and J ends lost 0 bases and 0 bases respectively, with 25 bases between them. CDR3 protein: CASSLGAYRRTKMSSYEQYF. In DNA form, the CDR3 reads TGCGCCAGCAGCTTGGGGGCCTATAGGAGGACCAAAATGAGCTCCTACGAGCAGTACTTC.

This clone was seen only once. The chain carries TRBV28 and TRBJ2-3, with a tentative D call TRBD1 (6 bases). The germline V and J ends were trimmed by 4 bases and 0 bases, with 17 bases remaining between them. The CDR3 runs to 17 residues. Germline V CDR1 and CDR2: MDHEN, SYDVKM. The CDR3 region is CASSSVAQGFSTDTQYF. The CDR3 DNA reads TGTGCCAGCAGTTCCGTCGCACAGGGCTTTAGCACAGATACGCAGTATTTT.

This chain joins TRBV2 and TRBJ2-7, with 8 bases that match TRBD2. Germline CDR1 and CDR2: SNHLY and FYNNEI. The length of the CDR3 is 13 residues. With V trimmed by 5 bases and J by 0 bases, 0 bases remained unmatched. The CDR3 loop is CASSSGSSYEQYF. In DNA, the CDR3 is TGTGCCAGCAGTAGCGGGAGCTCCTACGAGCAGTACTTC.

CDR3 bases: TGTGCCAGCAGCTTAGTCGGGGGCGGGAGTCAAGAGACCCAGTACTTC. Protein: CASSLVGGGSQETQYF. The rearrangement joins TRBV7-2 to TRBJ2-5; a weak D match, TRBD2 (7 bases). There are 16 residues in the CDR3. The germline V gene encodes CDR1 SGHTA and CDR2 FQGNSA. Trimming took 1 base from V and 2 from J, leaving 14 bases between them.

This chain connects TRBV7-2 to TRBJ2-1; 7 nucleotides match TRBD2. The V and J ends lost 5 bases and 6 bases, in that order; junction bases with no gene match: 10. Germline CDR1 is SGHTA and CDR2 is FQGNSA. The CDR3 spans 15 residues. The CDR3 loop reads CASSPPGREANEQFF. The CDR3 nucleotides read TGTGCCAGCAGCCCCCCGGGGAGGGAGGCCAATGAGCAGTTCTTC.

The chain employs TRBV10-3 and TRBJ2-1; 9 bases are shared with TRBD2. Looked up from germline, CDR1 is ENHRY and CDR2 is SYGVKD. Germline trimming cut 0 bases from V and 6 bases from J; bases unmatched to any gene: 6. The CDR3 runs to 16 residues. CDR3 bases: TGTGCCATCAGTGAGTCGCCAGTTAGCGGGAGCAATGAGCAGTTCTTC. As protein: CAISESPVSGSNEQFF.

This rearrangement joins TRBV24-1 to TRBJ2-1; D may be TRBD2 (6 bases). Trimming cost V 7 bases and J 4 bases, with 16 bases left between them. The CDR3 covers 15 residues. CDR1 and CDR2 from the germline V gene are KGHDR and SFDVKD. CDR3 nucleotides: TGTGCCACCAGGGCCGGGGCAGGGAGGTACAATGAGCAGTTCTTC. Protein sequence: CATRAGAGRYNEQFF.